The T cell receptor (beta chain) described here comes from a study of blood T cell repertoires in COVID-19. Study-wide background: Collection of acute and convalescent COVID-19 samples took place in the United States, Italy and Spain. PBMCs, B-cell-depleted T cells, or T cells provided the cDNA or gDNA that made up the material.

The germline gives CDR1 SGHKS, CDR2 YYEKEE (reference sequence). The CDR3 extends over 13 amino acids. V lost 0 bases and J lost 2, with 4 bases in between. In the authors' workflow: Reference gene primer amplification gave nucleated cell count estimates. Produced via immunoSEQ multiplex PCR; TCRdb's table is partial and in-frame only. D and trimming were read from the DNA, whereas the V and J calls and clone size are those reported in that table. The data show around 80,000 clones, approximately 82% seen once. The sequencing sample was made of peripheral blood. This sequence was found in a human donor in a cohort sampled during active COVID-19. The V call is TRBV5-5, the J call TRBJ2-3; D unresolved. The DNA of the CDR3 is TGTGCCAGCAGCTTGGTAGCCACAGATACGCAGTATTTT. Translated, it gives CASSLVATDTQYF.